This TCR beta chain was identified during a study of T cell repertoires in cytomegalovirus infection. As regards this clonotype: What it binds is not known.

TCRdb redid the calling of the reads with MiXCR, one entry per CDR3 protein. The repertoire holds about 480,000 distinct CDR3 sequences, with roughly a third as singletons. The V segment lost 4 bases and the J segment 3 bases; nucleotides outside the gene matches: 9. Germline assignment: CDR1 SGDLS and CDR2 YYNGEE. The CDR3 loop spans 15 amino acids. This specimen was cultured PBMCs, taken from culture after CMV antigen stimulation. The receptor's source is a human donor in good health (CMV status not recorded). Some clones in this sample may be carry-over from other donors' samples. J is TRBJ2-7 and V is TRBV9, with 8 bases aligning to TRBD1. CDR3 protein: CASSPFLDRGYEQYF. As DNA, the CDR3 is TGTGCCAGCAGCCCCTTTCTAGACAGGGGCTACGAGCAGTACTTC.